This TCR beta chain was identified in a study of T cell responses to AZD1222 COVID-19 vaccine. Across the study: It was second doses at about 4 or about 12 weeks that were pooled. Study-wide results and limits: Among the donors, most were white British and more were female, and clonal diversity was possibly underestimated.

Method: immunoSEQ multiplex PCR; TCRdb's copy keeps in-frame clones and lacks some. The sample lists 95,000 to 150,000 clones; less than 95% were seen once. Turning to this clone: Its antigen is not known.

V lost 4 bases, J lost 5 bases, and 14 bases lay in between. The CDR3 has 14 residues. CDR1 and CDR2 from the germline V gene are SGHAT and FQNNGV. The V and J genes are TRBV11-2 and TRBJ2-5; D is perhaps TRBD1 (5 bases). The source is an adult in good health. This specimen was peripheral blood, taken on day 0 of AZD1222 vaccination. DNA for the CDR3: TGTGCCAGCAGCTACCGGACACCAATGGAGACCCAGTACTTC. Its translation: CASSYRTPMETQYF.